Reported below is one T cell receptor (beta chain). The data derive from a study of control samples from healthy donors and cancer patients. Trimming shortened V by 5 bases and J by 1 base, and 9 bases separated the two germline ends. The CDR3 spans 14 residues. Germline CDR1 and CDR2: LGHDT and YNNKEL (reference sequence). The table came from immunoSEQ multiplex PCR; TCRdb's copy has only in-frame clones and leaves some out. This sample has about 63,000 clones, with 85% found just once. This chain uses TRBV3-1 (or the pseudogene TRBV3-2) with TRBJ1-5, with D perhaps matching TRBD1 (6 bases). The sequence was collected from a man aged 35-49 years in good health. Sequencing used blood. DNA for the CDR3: TGTGCCAGCAGCTCAGGGGCGAGCAATCAGCCCCAGCATTTT. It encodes CASSSGASNQPQHF.